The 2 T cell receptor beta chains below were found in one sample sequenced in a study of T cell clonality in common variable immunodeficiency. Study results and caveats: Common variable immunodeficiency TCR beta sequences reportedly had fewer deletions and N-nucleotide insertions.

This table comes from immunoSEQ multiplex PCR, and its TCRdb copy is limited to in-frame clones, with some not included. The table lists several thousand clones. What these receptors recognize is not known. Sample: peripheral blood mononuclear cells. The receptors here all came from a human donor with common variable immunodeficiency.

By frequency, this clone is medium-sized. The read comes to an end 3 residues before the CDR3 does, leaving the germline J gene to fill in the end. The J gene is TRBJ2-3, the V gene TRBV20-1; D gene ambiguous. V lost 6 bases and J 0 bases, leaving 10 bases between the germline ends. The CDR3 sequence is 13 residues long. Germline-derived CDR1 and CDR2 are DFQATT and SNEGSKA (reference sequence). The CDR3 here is CSARRRSTDTQYF. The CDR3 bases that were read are TGCAGTGCCAGACGGCGGAGCACAGATACG.

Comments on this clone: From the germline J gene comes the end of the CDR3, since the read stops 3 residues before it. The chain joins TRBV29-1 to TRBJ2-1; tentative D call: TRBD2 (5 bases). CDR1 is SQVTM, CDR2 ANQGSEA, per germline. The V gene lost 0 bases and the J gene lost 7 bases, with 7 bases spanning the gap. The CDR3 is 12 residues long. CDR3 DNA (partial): TGCAGCGTTGAAGATCCGGGGAATGAG. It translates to CSVEDPGNE. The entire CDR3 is CSVEDPGNEQFF.